Listed below are T cell receptor beta chains from one sample, sequenced in a study of T-cell memory formation after mild COVID-19. Via MiXCR, TCRdb re-called the 5' RACE reads, giving one row per CDR3 protein. Of about 560,000 distinct CDR3 sequences listed, roughly 20% were seen once; the top ten hold about 8.4%. Sequencing input: PBMCs or a T cell subset sorted from them (not recorded which). These receptors came from an adult woman who had mild COVID-19 (a few samples of this study predate the infection). Cell type and time point are not known. CDR3s leave out the opening cysteine and the closing phenylalanine or tryptophan. The size field is filled for only some rows; it gives once, few, many or a size class.

TRBJ1-6,TRBV25-1,-,15,ASSESHGYRGHSPLH
TRBJ2-1,TRBV4-2,-,11,ASSHGDPNEQF
TRBJ2-2,TRBV2,few,9,ASNDPGELF
TRBJ2-1,TRBV10-3,-,13,AISAPGLEVGEQF
TRBJ2-7,TRBV7-9,few,9,ASSRGGDEY
TRBJ2-3,TRBV4-3,few,14,ASSQAGAGGTDTQY
TRBJ2-3,TRBV5-4,-,15,ASSLEAAGGTGDTQY
TRBJ2-2,TRBV6-5,few,15,ASSYSFFVAGKGELF
TRBJ1-5,TRBV18,-,12,ASSPLDSPQPQH
TRBJ1-4,TRBV7-6,many,14,ASSLGVQGAREKLF
TRBJ1-2,TRBV7-9,-,15,ASSLGTLDRGFYGYT
TRBJ2-3,TRBV7-3,few,14,ASSLGAASRADTQY
TRBJ1-2,TRBV21-1,few,17,ASSKGTRDRGAPNYGYT
TRBJ1-1,TRBV19,few,14,ASSGVLGRQDTEAF
TRBJ1-2,TRBV13,-,13,ASSITGPGNYGYT
TRBJ2-5,TRBV5-1,-,13,ASSGRGLGKETQY
TRBJ2-1,TRBV27,-,14,ASSLAKFGAYNEQF
TRBJ1-2,TRBV12-3/TRBV12-4,few,11,ASSSGQSYGYT
TRBJ2-3,TRBV5-1,-,14,ASSIGLAEDEDTQY